One and the same sample provided the 20 T cell receptor beta chains below, sequenced in a study of blood T cell repertoires in COVID-19 (TCRdb year 2020). Library prep was done by the immunoSEQ multiplex PCR assay. Drawn from immuneACCESS, this table holds only the in-frame rearrangements with V and J called that TCRdb kept. Clones are partly lost; checked studies trace under half to an unresolved V gene and leave the rest unexplained. The sample contains 96,000 or so clones, more than 90% of them found a single time. Of the sample, around 1.6% falls within the top ten clones. Specimen: peripheral blood. The receptor source for this set is a man aged 55 to 70 with acute or convalescent COVID-19.

This chain connects TRBV6-5 to TRBJ2-1; 8 bases agree with TRBD1. The CDR3 spans 11 residues. V shed 2 bases, J shed 13 bases, and the junction held 1 base outside the gene matches. CDR1 and CDR2 (germline): MNHEY, SVGAGI. The CDR3 DNA is TGTGCCAGCAGTTACGGGACAGGTCAGTTCTTC. Protein sequence: CASSYGTGQFF.

The chain employs TRBV7-9 and TRBJ1-1; maybe TRBD1 (5 bases). CDR1 is SEHNR, CDR2 FQNEAQ, per germline (reference sequence). The CDR3 is 13 amino acids. Trimming cost V 6 bases and J 7 bases, with 15 bases left between them. The CDR3 loop reads CASRPEGQNEAFF. For the CDR3, the DNA is TGTGCCAGCAGGCCCGAAGGACAAAATGAAGCTTTCTTT.

This clone appeared a single time. The J gene is TRBJ2-7, the V gene TRBV6-5; 7 bases agree with TRBD2. The CDR3 extends over 14 amino acids. Trimming cost V 2 bases and J 0 bases; bases outside gene matches: 1. Germline values: CDR1 MNHEY, CDR2 SVGAGI. In DNA, the CDR3 is TGTGCCAGCAGTTACAGGGACTACTCCTACGAGCAGTACTTC. Its translation: CASSYRDYSYEQYF.

The rearrangement uses TRBV2 and TRBJ2-5; TRBD1 might be the D (6 bases). The germline CDR1 and CDR2 sequences are SNHLY and FYNNEI. CDR3 length equals 13 residues. With 6 bases removed from V and 5 bases from J, the gap between germline ends came to 13 bases. The CDR3 region has the DNA TGTGCCAGCAGGCAGGGGTTGAGGGAGACCCAGTACTTC. Its translation: CASRQGLRETQYF.

The chain uses TRBV5-5 and TRBJ2-1, with D tentatively TRBD2 (6 bases). Germline V CDR1 and CDR2: SGHKS, YYEKEE (reference sequence). The CDR3 covers 14 residues. V shed 1 base and J shed 5 bases, with 10 bases lying between them. The CDR3 is CASSLLGGNNEQFF. The CDR3 DNA sequence: TGTGCCAGCAGCTTGTTAGGAGGGAACAATGAGCAGTTCTTC. The full variable domain, completed using reference TRBV5-5 and TRBJ2-1, is DAGVTQSPTHLIKTRGQQVTLRCSPISGHKSVSWYQQVLGQGPQFIFQYYEKEERGRGNFPDRFSARQFPNYSSELNVNALLLGDSALYLCASSLLGGNNEQFFGPGTRLTVL.

The V and J genes are TRBV7-2 and TRBJ2-2; 14 positions match TRBD2. Germline V CDR1 and CDR2: SGHTA, FQGNSA. This CDR3 is built from 18 residues. Trimming removed 1 base from V and 3 bases from J; junction bases left unmatched: 4. DNA of the CDR3: TGTGCCAGCAGCTTAGAGGGGACTAGCGGGAGACACACCGGGGAGCTGTTTTTT. The encoded protein is CASSLEGTSGRHTGELFF.

The chain uses TRBV5-5 and TRBJ2-1; D is unclear. The germline V and J ends were trimmed by 1 base and 6 bases, with 11 bases remaining between them. This CDR3 is 14 amino acids long. The V gene's germline CDR1 is SGHKS and CDR2 YYEKEE (reference sequence). CDR3 nucleotides: TGTGCCAGCAGCTTGACCAGATTAAGCAATGAGCAGTTCTTC. Residues: CASSLTRLSNEQFF. Variable domain in full (rest from reference TRBV5-5 and TRBJ2-1): DAGVTQSPTHLIKTRGQQVTLRCSPISGHKSVSWYQQVLGQGPQFIFQYYEKEERGRGNFPDRFSARQFPNYSSELNVNALLLGDSALYLCASSLTRLSNEQFFGPGTRLTVL.

The V call is TRBV18, the J call TRBJ1-4; D is ambiguous. CDR3 length: 16 residues. Germline loops: CDR1 KGHSH, CDR2 LQKENI. V lost 2 bases to trimming and J lost 0 bases, with 10 bases between them. CDR3 in DNA: TGTGCCAGCTCACCAACCACAGACGCAACTAATGAAAAACTGTTTTTT. Encoded protein: CASSPTTDATNEKLFF.

The V call is TRBV7-6, the J call TRBJ2-7; TRBD2 matches at 9 bases. Unmatched junction bases numbered 6, after V lost 1 base and J lost 2 bases. The CDR3 has 16 residues. The V gene's germline CDR1 is SGHVS and CDR2 FNYEAQ. The CDR3 DNA reads TGTGCCAGCAGCTTAGGAATTAGCGGGAGACCCTACGAGCAGTACTTC. Protein: CASSLGISGRPYEQYF.

Only a few counts were recorded for this clone. The chain joins TRBV7-3 to TRBJ2-7, with D possibly TRBD2 on 6 matching bases. With 1 base removed from V and 4 bases from J, the gap between germline ends came to 14 bases. Germline CDR1 SGHTA, CDR2 FQGTGA. This CDR3 region has 15 residues. The CDR3 nucleotides read TGTGCCAGCAGCTTAAGTGGCGGACGGGAGTACGAGCAGTACTTC. This codes for CASSLSGGREYEQYF.

The V gene is TRBV2, the J gene TRBJ2-7, with D maybe TRBD1 (6 bases). The germline gives CDR1 SNHLY, CDR2 FYNNEI. Trimming removed 4 bases from V and 3 bases from J, with 16 bases in between. The CDR3 has 15 residues. CDR3 bases: TGTGCCAGCAGTGTTACCGGGACATCGGTCTACGAGCAGTACTTC. This codes for CASSVTGTSVYEQYF.

The chain recombines TRBV4-2 with TRBJ2-7; TRBD1 matches at 8 bases. V was clipped by 3 bases and J by 7 bases; unmatched bases: 11. This CDR3 region has 15 residues. Germline V CDR1 and CDR2: LGHNA, YNFKEQ. CDR3 in amino acids: CASSHGQGLLAEQYF. CDR3 bases: TGTGCCAGCAGCCACGGACAGGGTCTTTTAGCGGAGCAGTACTTC.

The genes are TRBV7-2 and TRBJ1-1; tentative D call: TRBD1 (5 bases). CDR1 and CDR2 (germline): SGHTA, FQGNSA. This CDR3 spans 14 amino acids. V lost 0 bases to trimming and J lost 3 bases, with 8 bases between them. The CDR3 loop is CASSLAGADTEAFF. The CDR3 nucleotides read TGTGCCAGCAGCTTAGCAGGGGCCGACACTGAAGCTTTCTTT.

The gene calls are TRBV24-1 and TRBJ1-5; tentatively, D is TRBD1 (5 bases). V was trimmed by 3 bases and J by 1 base, leaving 12 bases between them. This CDR3 contains 16 residues. Germline assignment: CDR1 KGHDR and CDR2 SFDVKD. CDR3 DNA sequence: TGTGCCACCAGTGATGTAGCAGGGCTCAGCAATCAGCCCCAGCATTTT. Protein sequence: CATSDVAGLSNQPQHF.

The CDR3 is CASSLSIGDRSYEQYF. In nucleotides, the CDR3 is TGTGCCAGCAGTTTATCGATCGGGGACAGGAGCTACGAGCAGTACTTC. The chain uses TRBV27 and TRBJ2-7, with 8 bases fitting TRBD1. V dropped 0 bases and J dropped 3; count of bases not matched to a gene: 7. Germline V gene lookup returns CDR1 MNHEY and CDR2 SMNVEV (reference sequence). The CDR3 is made up of 16 amino acids.

In this sample, this clone turned up a few times. The chain uses TRBV10-3 and TRBJ2-2; D might be TRBD2 (5 bases). Germline lookup yields CDR1 ENHRY and CDR2 SYGVKD. The length of the CDR3 is 16 residues. V lost 7 bases to trimming and J lost 4 bases, with 19 bases between them. CDR3 DNA sequence: TGTGCCATCAAAAAGGCGAACGCGGAGGTCACCGGGGAGCTGTTTTTT. It yields the protein CAIKKANAEVTGELFF.

The chain joins TRBV29-1 to TRBJ2-3; a possible D gene is TRBD1 (6 bases). Trimming took 4 bases from V and 0 from J, leaving 11 bases between them. Germline V gene data show CDR1 as SQVTM and CDR2 as ANQGSEA. The CDR3 has 14 amino acids. CDR3 nucleotide sequence: TGCAGCGTTGTGGCAGGGACAAGCACAGATACGCAGTATTTT. Translation gives CSVVAGTSTDTQYF.

CDR3 sequence (DNA): TGCGCCAGCAGCGGGGGGACAGGGGAAGGCTCTGGAAACACCATATATTTT. Translated, it gives CASSGGTGEGSGNTIYF. This chain links TRBV5-1 with TRBJ1-3; 10 bases line up with TRBD1. J was trimmed by 0 bases and V by 4 bases; bases with no gene match: 7. CDR1 is SGHRS, CDR2 YFSETQ, per germline. CDR3 length equals 17 residues.

Regarding this clone: Other DNA sequences in the same sample also yield this CDR3. This sequence joins TRBV6-6 and TRBJ2-3; D is uncertain. The V and J ends lost 3 bases and 6 bases respectively, with 4 bases between them. Germline V gene data show CDR1 as MNHNY and CDR2 as SVGAGI (reference sequence). This CDR3 has 11 amino acids. The CDR3 DNA is TGTGCCAGCAGTTATCTGGATACGCAGTATTTT. This gives the protein CASSYLDTQYF.

The CDR3 reads CASSFLAGGYSGELFF. In nucleotides, the CDR3 is TGTGCCAGCAGCTTCCTAGCGGGAGGGTATTCCGGGGAGCTGTTTTTT. The chain employs TRBV9 and TRBJ2-2; 12 bases are shared with TRBD2. Germline CDR1 is SGDLS and CDR2 is YYNGEE. CDR3 size: 16 residues. With 4 bases clipped from V and 6 bases from J, the junction kept 7 bases outside the gene matches.